The rows below give T cell receptor beta chains drawn from one sample of a study of liver allograft versus peripheral blood T cells. In TCRdb, the reads were re-called with MiXCR into one record per CDR3 protein. Of thousands of distinct CDR3 sequences listed, about a sixth are singletons. The receptors originated from a human patient who had a liver transplant. Some T cells may be supplied by the graft donor. The CDR3 runs from the conserved cysteine through the conserved F or W. Each record gives: CDR3 protein, CDR3 DNA, V gene, J gene, clone size, CDR3 length, D gene. The D gene is left open where the match is weak. The size field is filled for only some rows; it gives once, few, many or a size class.

CDR3 protein: CAGKPTGRGAFF
CDR3 DNA: TGTGCCGGCAAGCCGACAGGGAGGGGAGCTTTCTTT
V gene: TRBV30
J gene: TRBJ1-1
clone size: -
CDR3 length: 12
D gene: TRBD1

CDR3 protein: CASSYSGQGTYEQYF
CDR3 DNA: TGTGCCAGCAGTTACTCGGGGCAGGGAACCTACGAGCAGTACTTC
V gene: TRBV6-5
J gene: TRBJ2-7
clone size: many
CDR3 length: 15
D gene: -

CDR3 protein: CASSPGTGAGNTIYF
CDR3 DNA: TGTGCCAGCAGCCCCGGGACAGGGGCTGGAAACACCATATATTTT
V gene: TRBV6-2/TRBV6-3
J gene: TRBJ1-3
clone size: medium-sized
CDR3 length: 15
D gene: TRBD1

CDR3 protein: CASSPQGAGNQPQHF
CDR3 DNA: TGTGCCAGCAGTCCACAGGGCGCCGGCAATCAGCCCCAGCATTTT
V gene: TRBV2
J gene: TRBJ1-5
clone size: -
CDR3 length: 15
D gene: -

CDR3 protein: CASSPMDGYSYNSPLHF
CDR3 DNA: TGTGCCAGCTCACCAATGGACGGATACTCCTATAATTCACCCCTCCACTTT
V gene: TRBV18
J gene: TRBJ1-6
clone size: medium-sized
CDR3 length: 17
D gene: -

CDR3 protein: CASSAGSLNTEAFF
CDR3 DNA: TGTGCCAGCAGCGCCGGGAGCCTCAACACTGAAGCTTTCTTT
V gene: TRBV9
J gene: TRBJ1-1
clone size: few
CDR3 length: 14
D gene: -

CDR3 protein: CSAQGLRNGYTF
CDR3 DNA: TGCAGCGCACAGGGTTTGAGGAATGGCTACACCTTC
V gene: TRBV29-1
J gene: TRBJ1-2
clone size: medium-sized
CDR3 length: 12
D gene: -

CDR3 protein: CASFSGRNTEAFF
CDR3 DNA: TGTGCCTCCTTTAGTGGCCGGAACACTGAAGCTTTCTTT
V gene: TRBV6-5
J gene: TRBJ1-1
clone size: medium-sized
CDR3 length: 13
D gene: -

CDR3 protein: CASTQKEGSSYEQYF
CDR3 DNA: TGTGCCAGCACCCAAAAGGAGGGGAGCTCCTACGAGCAGTACTTC
V gene: TRBV6-6
J gene: TRBJ2-7
clone size: many
CDR3 length: 15
D gene: -

CDR3 protein: CASRGLEQPQHF
CDR3 DNA: TGTGCCAGCCGTGGGTTAGAGCAGCCCCAGCATTTT
V gene: TRBV2
J gene: TRBJ1-5
clone size: -
CDR3 length: 12
D gene: -